Following are 21 T cell receptor beta chains from one sample sequenced in a study of regulatory dendritic cells for organ transplantation. These receptors are not linked to any known antigen. The assay was immunoSEQ multiplex PCR, and TCRdb's table has in-frame clones only and misses some. The table has about 12,000 clones, around two thirds seen once. Allogeneic regulatory or mature dendritic cells were co-cultured for 5 days with CFSE-labeled sorted T cells at 1:10. Sequenced material: naive CD8+ T cells from blood cultured with dendritic cells. Subset of the sample: CD45RA+ naive T cells. These receptors were taken from a human donor in good health.

V is TRBV5-6 and J is TRBJ1-1, with a tentative D call TRBD1 (5 bases). This CDR3 has 13 residues. V was pared by 0 bases and J by 6 bases, with 9 bases between. Per germline, CDR1 SGHDT and CDR2 YYEEEE. This chain's CDR3 is CASSLAGRAEAFF. CDR3 in DNA: TGTGCCAGCAGCTTGGCTGGCAGGGCTGAAGCTTTCTTT.

The V gene is TRBV6-1, the J gene TRBJ2-3; D might be TRBD2 (5 bases). The germline V and J ends were trimmed by 5 bases and 2 bases, with 8 bases remaining between them. The germline V gene encodes CDR1 MNHNS and CDR2 SASEGT. There are 13 residues in the CDR3. DNA for the CDR3: TGTGCCAGCAGTAGCGGATACACAGATACGCAGTATTTT. Translation gives CASSSGYTDTQYF.

The rearrangement links TRBV13 to TRBJ1-5; 7 nucleotides match TRBD1. V gave up 5 bases and J gave up 2 bases; unmatched junction bases: 6. The CDR3 sequence is 15 residues long. The germline V gene encodes CDR1 PRHDT and CDR2 FYEKMQ (reference sequence). The CDR3 loop reads CASSIRQGGNQPQHF. The CDR3 DNA reads TGTGCCAGCAGCATCAGACAGGGAGGCAATCAGCCCCAGCATTTT.

The chain combines TRBV2 with TRBJ2-2; a weak D match, TRBD1 (5 bases). The germline CDR1 and CDR2 sequences are SNHLY and FYNNEI. The ends were cut back, 6 bases at V and 2 bases at J, with 16 bases in the middle. The CDR3 is 16 residues long. The CDR3 nucleotides read TGTGCCAGCAGCCCCGGACACACGAGAAACACCGGGGAGCTGTTTTTT. It codes for CASSPGHTRNTGELFF. Variable domain in full (rest from reference TRBV2 and TRBJ2-2): EPEVTQTPSHQVTQMGQEVILRCVPISNHLYFYWYRQILGQKVEFLVSFYNNEISEKSEIFDDQFSVERPDGSNFTLKIRSTKLEDSAMYFCASSPGHTRNTGELFFGEGSRLTVL.

The chain uses TRBV10-3 and TRBJ2-7, with 7 nucleotides matching TRBD1. CDR1 and CDR2 (germline): ENHRY, SYGVKD. The junction had 26 bases not matched to a gene; V was cut back by 8 bases and J by 7 bases. The CDR3 is 18 residues long. This CDR3 is CAIPLQGTDPPILGEQYF. In DNA, the CDR3 is TGTGCCATCCCACTACAGGGGACGGACCCCCCAATCTTGGGTGAGCAGTACTTC.

The rearrangement joins TRBV12-5 to TRBJ1-2; 10 positions match TRBD1. Trimming cost V 1 base and J 4 bases; bases outside gene matches: 6. Germline V gene sequence: CDR1 LGHNT, CDR2 FRNRAP. This CDR3 is 16 amino acids long. The CDR3 DNA is TGTGCTAGTGGTTTGGGTGGGACAGGGGATATCTATGGCTACACCTTC. It codes for CASGLGGTGDIYGYTF.

This chain joins TRBV7-9 and TRBJ2-1, with 8 bases aligning to TRBD1. This CDR3 is 13 amino acids long. Germline CDR1 and CDR2: SEHNR and FQNEAQ (reference sequence). V lost 5 bases, J lost 10 bases, and 7 bases stayed unmatched. As DNA, the CDR3 is TGTGCCAGCAGCCGTACAGGGGGAGGAGAGCAGTTCTTC. Translated, it gives CASSRTGGGEQFF.

This chain connects TRBV5-6 to TRBJ2-7; D perhaps matches TRBD1 (6 bases). This CDR3 is 15 amino acids long. Germline CDR1 and CDR2: SGHDT and YYEEEE. The V and J ends lost 2 bases and 1 base respectively, with 13 bases between them. The CDR3 region is CASSFRETGSYEQYF. The CDR3 DNA reads TGTGCCAGCAGCTTTAGGGAGACAGGTTCCTACGAGCAGTACTTC.

This clone was seen only once. The chain's CDR3 is CASSHRDSSYEQYF. For the CDR3, the DNA is TGCGCCAGCAGCCATAGGGACAGTTCCTACGAGCAGTACTTC. The J gene is TRBJ2-7, the V gene TRBV4-1; 7 bases align to TRBD1. Germline assignment: CDR1 MGHRA and CDR2 YSYEKL. The CDR3 length is 14 residues. V lost 3 bases and J lost 1; bases outside the gene matches: 3.

The chain links TRBV7-9 to TRBJ1-4; D remains ambiguous. This CDR3 has 14 amino acids. The V end was cut by 4 bases, the J end by 6 bases, with 12 bases between. Germline V gene data show CDR1 as SEHNR and CDR2 as FQNEAQ (reference sequence). CDR3 loop: CASSSAGVDEKLFF. The CDR3 DNA is TGTGCCAGCAGCTCTGCAGGCGTAGATGAAAAACTGTTTTTT.

The chain joins TRBV6-1 to TRBJ2-5, with TRBD1 matching 8 bases. V lost 4 bases and J lost 4; bases outside the gene matches: 8. CDR1 is MNHNS, CDR2 SASEGT, per germline. This CDR3 contains 15 residues. CDR3 protein: CASSAVGQVRETQYF. The CDR3 nucleotides are TGTGCCAGCAGTGCCGTGGGACAGGTCCGAGAGACCCAGTACTTC.

This clone was detected only a few times. The J gene is TRBJ2-3, the V gene TRBV27; D is perhaps TRBD1 (6 bases). The CDR3 length is 16 residues. The ends were cut back, 4 bases at V and 2 bases at J, with 16 bases in the middle. Germline CDR1 and CDR2: MNHEY and SMNVEV (reference sequence). The CDR3 bases are TGTGCCAGCAGTTATCCCGGGACACCGAACACAGATACGCAGTATTTT. Translated: CASSYPGTPNTDTQYF.

The rearrangement uses TRBV29-1 and TRBJ1-1, with a possible D match to TRBD1 (6 bases). The CDR3 loop spans 15 amino acids. Germline loops: CDR1 SQVTM, CDR2 ANQGSEA. Trimming took 8 bases from V and 6 from J, leaving 25 bases between them. The DNA for the CDR3 is TGCAGCATCGCAGGGGCGCCGGCAAGGGGATCTGAAGCTTTCTTT. Its protein is CSIAGAPARGSEAFF.

The gene calls are TRBV10-2 and TRBJ2-1, with TRBD1 identical over 7 bases. Germline V gene lookup returns CDR1 WSHSY and CDR2 SAAADI. V shed 6 bases and J 2 bases; nucleotides not matched to a gene: 7. This CDR3 contains 15 residues. The CDR3 DNA follows: TGCGCCAGCAGACCTACAGGGGAACCCTACAATGAGCAGTTCTTC. Translation gives CASRPTGEPYNEQFF.

The chain carries TRBV13 and TRBJ1-4; TRBD1 is a possible D gene (6 bases). From germline, CDR1 is PRHDT and CDR2 FYEKMQ (reference sequence). This CDR3 has 14 residues. Between the trimmed V and J ends, which lost 4 bases and 2 bases, there was a span of 8 bases. CDR3 sequence: CASSSDSTNEKLFF. In DNA, the CDR3 is TGTGCCAGCAGCTCGGACAGCACTAATGAAAAACTGTTTTTT. Full variable domain (rest looked up from reference TRBV13 and TRBJ1-4): AAGVIQSPRHLIKEKRETATLKCYPIPRHDTVYWYQQGPGQDPQFLISFYEKMQSDKGSIPDRFSAQQFSDYHSELNMSSLELGDSALYFCASSSDSTNEKLFFGSGTQLSVL.

This sequence joins TRBV4-3 and TRBJ2-1; possible D gene TRBD2, 7 bases. The germline CDR1 and CDR2 sequences are LGHNA and YSLEER. The CDR3 runs to 15 residues. V was cut by 1 base and J by 8 bases, with 15 bases left in between. CDR3 protein: CASSQVGGADHEQFF. Written as DNA, the CDR3 is TGCGCCAGCAGCCAAGTTGGGGGGGCCGATCATGAGCAGTTCTTC.

The chain combines TRBV4-2 with TRBJ1-2; TRBD1 might be the D (5 bases). This CDR3 is built from 12 residues. Germline CDR1 reads LGHNA; CDR2 reads YNFKEQ. V was trimmed by 1 base and J by 5 bases, leaving 5 bases between them. The CDR3 here is CASSQGQYGYTF. DNA for the CDR3: TGTGCCAGCAGCCAAGGACAGTATGGCTACACCTTC.

V gene TRBV2 combines with J gene TRBJ2-7; 9 nucleotides match TRBD2. Per germline, CDR1 SNHLY and CDR2 FYNNEI. V gave up 9 bases and J gave up 0 bases; unmatched junction bases: 12. This CDR3 has 16 amino acids. The CDR3 here is CARQGRAGGPSYEQYF. Here the CDR3 DNA reads TGTGCCAGACAGGGTAGGGCGGGGGGGCCCTCCTACGAGCAGTACTTC.

As for this clone: One end of the junction varies from germline; a read error may be responsible. V gene TRBV7-7 combines with J gene TRBJ2-1; no clear D. The germline V gene encodes CDR1 SSHAT and CDR2 FNYEAQ (reference sequence). There are 14 residues in the CDR3. The CDR3 reads CASSLGNEYNEQFF. In DNA form, the CDR3 reads TGTGCTAGCAGCTTAGGAAATGAGTACAATGAGCAGTTCTTC.

The rearrangement uses TRBV6-1 and TRBJ2-5, with 9 bases lining up with TRBD1. The length of the CDR3 is 14 residues. The V gene's germline CDR1 is MNHNS and CDR2 SASEGT. V trimming: 8 bases; J trimming: 5 bases; junction bases outside the gene matches: 9. CDR3: CASGTGGYLETQYF. In nucleotides, the CDR3 is TGTGCCAGCGGAACAGGGGGCTATTTGGAGACCCAGTACTTC.

The J gene is TRBJ1-1, the V gene TRBV7-9, with 9 bases lining up with TRBD1. V dropped 3 bases and J dropped 0; count of bases not matched to a gene: 8. The germline V gene has CDR1 SEHNR and CDR2 FQNEAQ (reference sequence). CDR3 length: 17 residues. The CDR3 nucleotides are TGTGCCAGCAGCTTGGACAGGGGCCAATCTATGAACACTGAAGCTTTCTTT. Residues: CASSLDRGQSMNTEAFF. Complete variable domain (other parts from reference TRBV7-9 and TRBJ1-1): DTGVSQNPRHKITKRGQNVTFRCDPISEHNRLYWYRQTLGQGPEFLTYFQNEAQLEKSRLLSDRFSAERPKGSFSTLEIQRTEQGDSAMYLCASSLDRGQSMNTEAFFGQGTRLTVV.